This entry describes one T cell receptor (beta chain). This record comes from a study of CD8+ T cells in alopecia areata. It was cDNA, reverse transcribed from extracted RNA, that served as the sequencing template. TCRdb's table, derived via immunoSEQ multiplex PCR, lists solely in-frame clones and lacks some. The sample includes about 180,000 clones, roughly 65% of them seen just once. The clonotype comes from a human donor with alopecia areata. Here the sequenced sample was CD4+ T cells sorted from blood, taken at week 0.

CDR3 sequence reads: CASSSYSGDTQYF. CDR3 DNA: TGTGCCAGCAGCTCCTATAGTGGGGATACGCAGTATTTT. This sequence joins TRBV7-7 and TRBJ2-3; the D is unclear. Per germline, CDR1 SSHAT and CDR2 FNYEAQ (reference sequence). This CDR3 comprises 13 residues. V was clipped by 4 bases and J by 6 bases, with 11 bases between them.